This T cell receptor beta chain was observed in a study of cytomegalovirus exposure and HLA in healthy donors. Study summary: In a previous analysis, approximately 110 million unique TCR beta sequences were found from 150 million to 200 million T cells. Study-wide findings and caveats: Most TCR sequences showed up rarely, but some public TCRs showed up in many donors. In vitro testing confirmed a few CMV-associated chains as specific for CMV antigens.

As to this clone: Its antigen remains unidentified.

The PCR used 60 Vbeta and 13 Jbeta primers. In the source study's methods: In a later analysis, of 80 million or so unique beta chains, roughly 9.9 million appeared in at least two donors. Produced via immunoSEQ multiplex PCR; TCRdb's table is partial and in-frame only. That table gives V, J and clone size, and the DNA gave D and trimming. The table lists about 110,000 clones, over 65% of them singletons. CDR3 length: 12 amino acids. Germline CDR1 is SGHVS and CDR2 is FNYEAQ. V was shortened by 7 bases and J by 1 base, with 7 bases between the two germline ends. Source material: PBMCs. The chain recombines TRBV7-6 with TRBJ1-1, with D tentatively TRBD1 (6 bases). The TCR was taken from a woman aged 25 to 45 in good health and CMV-seronegative. The CDR3: CASMTGNTEAFF. As DNA, the CDR3 is TGTGCCAGCATGACAGGGAACACTGAAGCTTTCTTT.